This is a list of T cell receptor beta chains from one sample in a study of T cell changes during pregnancy in multiple sclerosis. TCRdb's copy holds only in-frame clones and misses some; the assay was immunoSEQ multiplex PCR. This repertoire shows roughly 70,000 clones, approximately 91% found once; its top ten account for 3% to 4%. Material: peripheral blood, obtained before pregnancy. The receptors come from a female donor with multiple sclerosis, enrolled in a pregnancy study. Each CDR3 is given with its conserved first and last residue. Fields, in order: V gene, J gene, D gene, CDR3 protein, CDR3 DNA. The D gene is left open where the match is weak.

V gene: TRBV6-6
J gene: TRBJ1-2
D gene: TRBD1
CDR3 protein: CASTLKGQEQGYGYTF
CDR3 DNA: TGTGCCAGCACCCTGAAAGGACAGGAACAAGGGTATGGCTACACCTTC

V gene: TRBV6-5
J gene: TRBJ2-7
D gene: TRBD1
CDR3 protein: CASSRQGEYEQYF
CDR3 DNA: TGTGCCAGCAGTCGACAGGGGGAGTACGAGCAGTACTTC

V gene: TRBV27
J gene: TRBJ2-7
D gene: .
CDR3 protein: CASSFRGPYEQYF
CDR3 DNA: TGTGCCAGCAGTTTTAGGGGCCCCTACGAGCAGTACTTC

V gene: TRBV6-6
J gene: TRBJ1-2
D gene: .
CDR3 protein: CASRANYGYTF
CDR3 DNA: TGTGCCAGCAGGGCCAACTATGGCTACACCTTC

V gene: TRBV4-3
J gene: TRBJ2-1
D gene: TRBD2
CDR3 protein: CASSQDWGTSPLIEQFF
CDR3 DNA: TGCGCCAGCAGCCAAGATTGGGGGACTAGCCCACTTATTGAGCAGTTCTTC

V gene: TRBV9
J gene: TRBJ2-7
D gene: .
CDR3 protein: CASSVGAENYEQYF
CDR3 DNA: TGTGCCAGCAGCGTAGGGGCAGAGAACTACGAGCAGTACTTC

V gene: TRBV4-1
J gene: TRBJ2-7
D gene: .
CDR3 protein: CASSHEGAYEQYF
CDR3 DNA: TGCGCCAGCAGCCACGAGGGGGCCTACGAGCAGTACTTC

V gene: TRBV5-1
J gene: TRBJ2-2
D gene: TRBD1
CDR3 protein: CASSLEQGDTGELFF
CDR3 DNA: TGCGCCAGCAGCTTGGAGCAGGGGGACACCGGGGAGCTGTTTTTT

V gene: TRBV18
J gene: TRBJ1-5
D gene: .
CDR3 protein: CASSDQGNQPQHF
CDR3 DNA: TGTGCCAGCTCCGACCAGGGCAATCAGCCCCAGCATTTT

V gene: TRBV2
J gene: TRBJ2-5
D gene: .
CDR3 protein: CASSEGGHSETQYF
CDR3 DNA: TGTGCCAGCAGTGAAGGGGGGCACTCGGAGACCCAGTACTTC

V gene: TRBV7-8
J gene: TRBJ2-3
D gene: .
CDR3 protein: CASSRLATDTQYF
CDR3 DNA: TGTGCCAGCAGTCGTCTAGCCACAGATACGCAGTATTTT

V gene: TRBV5-1
J gene: TRBJ2-1
D gene: TRBD2
CDR3 protein: CASSRDSGGPYNEQFF
CDR3 DNA: TGCGCCAGCAGCAGGGATAGCGGGGGCCCCTACAATGAGCAGTTCTTC

V gene: TRBV18
J gene: TRBJ1-6
D gene: TRBD1
CDR3 protein: CASSPRTGDPNSPLHF
CDR3 DNA: TGTGCCAGCTCACCAAGGACAGGGGACCCTAATTCACCCCTCCACTTT

V gene: TRBV7-8
J gene: TRBJ1-2
D gene: .
CDR3 protein: CASRPAGGLPSSGYTF
CDR3 DNA: TGTGCCAGCAGGCCGGCGGGAGGGCTCCCGTCCTCTGGCTACACCTTC

V gene: TRBV29-1
J gene: TRBJ1-3
D gene: TRBD1
CDR3 protein: CSVEKGAGGNTIYF
CDR3 DNA: TGCAGCGTTGAAAAGGGGGCAGGTGGAAACACCATATATTTT

V gene: TRBV6-5
J gene: TRBJ1-1
D gene: .
CDR3 protein: CASSYRSNTEAFF
CDR3 DNA: TGTGCCAGCAGTTACCGGAGCAACACTGAAGCTTTCTTT